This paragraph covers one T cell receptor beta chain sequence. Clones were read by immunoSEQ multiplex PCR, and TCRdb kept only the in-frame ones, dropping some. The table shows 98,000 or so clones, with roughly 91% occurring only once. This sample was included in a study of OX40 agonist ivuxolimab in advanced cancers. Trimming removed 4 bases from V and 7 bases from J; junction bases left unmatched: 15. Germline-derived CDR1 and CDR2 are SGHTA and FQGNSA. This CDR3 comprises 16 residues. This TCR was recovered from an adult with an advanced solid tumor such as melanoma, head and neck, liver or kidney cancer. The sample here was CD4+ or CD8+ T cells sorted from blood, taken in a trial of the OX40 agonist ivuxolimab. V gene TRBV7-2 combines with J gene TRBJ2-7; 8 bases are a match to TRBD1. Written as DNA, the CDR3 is TGTGCCAGCAGCTCCCGCCCGACAGGGGAAGAGGAAGAGCAGTACTTC. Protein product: CASSSRPTGEEEEQYF.